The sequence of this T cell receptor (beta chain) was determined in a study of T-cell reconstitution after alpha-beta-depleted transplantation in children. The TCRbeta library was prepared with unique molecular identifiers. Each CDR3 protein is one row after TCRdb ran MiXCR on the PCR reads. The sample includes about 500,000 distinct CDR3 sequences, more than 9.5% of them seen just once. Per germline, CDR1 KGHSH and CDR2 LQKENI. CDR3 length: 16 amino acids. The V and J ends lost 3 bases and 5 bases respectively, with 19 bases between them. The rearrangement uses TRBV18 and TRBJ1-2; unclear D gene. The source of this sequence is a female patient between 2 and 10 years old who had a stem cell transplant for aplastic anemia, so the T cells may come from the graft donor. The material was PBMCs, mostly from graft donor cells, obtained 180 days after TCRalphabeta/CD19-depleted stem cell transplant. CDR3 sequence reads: CASSPNSMALTYGYTF. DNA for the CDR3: TGTGCCAGCTCACCTAACTCGATGGCACTAACGTATGGCTACACCTTC. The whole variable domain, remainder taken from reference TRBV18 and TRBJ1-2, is NAGVMQNPRHLVRRRGQEARLRCSPMKGHSHVYWYRQLPEEGLKFMVYLQKENIIDESGMPKERFSAEFPKEGPSILRIQQVVRGDSAAYFCASSPNSMALTYGYTFGSGTRLTVV.